A single sample is the source of the 27 T cell receptor beta chains below, sequenced in a study of blood T cell repertoires in COVID-19. The repertoire was sequenced with immunoSEQ multiplex PCR; TCRdb's copy has only in-frame clones and lacks some. The sample lists about 210,000 clones; about four fifths were seen once. The sequenced material came from peripheral blood. The source is a man in his fifties or sixties with acute or convalescent COVID-19.

The V and J genes are TRBV6-2 or TRBV6-3 and TRBJ1-5; 7 bases map to TRBD1. The CDR3 covers 14 residues. The germline V gene encodes CDR1 MNHEY and CDR2 SVGEGT. The V segment lost 2 bases and the J segment 6 bases; nucleotides outside the gene matches: 4. CDR3 protein: CASSYAQGRQPQHF. Here the CDR3 DNA reads TGTGCCAGCAGTTACGCACAGGGGCGTCAGCCCCAGCATTTT.

The chain is built from TRBV16 and TRBJ1-1; D unclear. Germline loops: CDR1 KGHSY, CDR2 FQNENV. CDR3 length: 16 residues. Trimming stripped 0 bases from V and 0 bases from J, with 11 bases between. The CDR3 bases are TGTGCCAGCAGCCAATCCGTACCAGACATGAACACTGAAGCTTTCTTT. Translating gives CASSQSVPDMNTEAFF.

V gene TRBV4-2 combines with J gene TRBJ2-4; 8 nucleotides agree with TRBD1. J was trimmed by 4 bases and V by 0 bases; bases with no gene match: 5. The CDR3 runs to 16 residues. Germline values: CDR1 LGHNA, CDR2 YNFKEQ. CDR3 protein: CASSQDTQGAKNIQYF. The DNA of the CDR3 is TGTGCCAGCAGCCAAGACACTCAGGGGGCGAAAAACATTCAGTACTTC.

This chain uses TRBV4-2 with TRBJ2-1, with D possibly matching TRBD2 (5 bases). CDR3 length equals 15 residues. Germline V gene lookup returns CDR1 LGHNA and CDR2 YNFKEQ. Trimming cost V 4 bases and J 7 bases, with 17 bases left between them. The CDR3 loop reads CASSRSDRGLNEQFF. The CDR3 bases are TGTGCCAGCAGCCGCTCCGACCGGGGTCTGAATGAGCAGTTCTTC.

This chain uses TRBV4-3 with TRBJ2-1, with 13 positions matching TRBD2. Per germline, CDR1 LGHNA and CDR2 YSLEER. The CDR3 sequence is 17 residues long. V was clipped by 2 bases and J by 1 base; unmatched bases: 2. CDR3 sequence reads: CASSQTSGGASYNEQFF. The CDR3 bases are TGCGCCAGCAGCCAAACTAGCGGGGGGGCTTCCTACAATGAGCAGTTCTTC.

J is TRBJ2-3 and V is TRBV4-2, with 8 bases aligning to TRBD2. Germline lookup yields CDR1 LGHNA and CDR2 YNFKEQ. CDR3 length: 18 residues. Trimming cost V 0 bases and J 1 base; bases outside gene matches: 9. The CDR3 here is CASSQDPSGGEGTDTQYF. DNA for the CDR3: TGTGCCAGCAGCCAAGATCCAAGCGGGGGAGAGGGCACAGATACGCAGTATTTT.

The chain employs TRBV5-1 and TRBJ2-1; TRBD2 agrees at 15 bases. V shed 4 bases and J 6 bases; nucleotides not matched to a gene: 5. Germline values: CDR1 SGHRS, CDR2 YFSETQ. This CDR3 comprises 16 residues. The CDR3 loop is CASSGTSGRPSNEQFF. CDR3 nucleotide sequence: TGCGCCAGCAGCGGGACTAGCGGGAGGCCATCCAATGAGCAGTTCTTC.

CDR3 sequence: CASSVHTGAPIGDEQFF. As DNA, the CDR3 is TGTGCCAGCAGCGTCCATACAGGGGCGCCAATAGGGGATGAGCAGTTCTTC. V and J are TRBV9 and TRBJ2-1, with 7 nucleotides matching TRBD1. Germline V lookup: CDR1 SGDLS, CDR2 YYNGEE. The CDR3 spans 17 residues. Trimming cost V 2 bases and J 8 bases; bases outside gene matches: 16.

The chain links TRBV2 to TRBJ1-2, with unresolved D. Germline assignment: CDR1 SNHLY and CDR2 FYNNEI. CDR3 size: 13 residues. CDR3 DNA: TGTAACAGCCTCTGGCGGGGAGGGTATGGCTACACCTTC. Amino acids: CNSLWRGGYGYTF.

This clone was picked up a small number of times. The chain combines TRBV7-9 with TRBJ2-1; TRBD2 matches at 7 bases. Germline V gene lookup returns CDR1 SEHNR and CDR2 FQNEAQ (reference sequence). The J segment lost 9 bases and the V segment lost 5 bases, leaving 7 bases of the junction unmatched. This CDR3 region has 13 residues. CDR3 nucleotides: TGTGCCAGCAGCCGGTCGAGCGGGGTTGAGCAGTTCTTC. Translated, it gives CASSRSSGVEQFF.

V is TRBV4-3 and J is TRBJ2-3, with D perhaps matching TRBD1 (6 bases). Germline CDR1 reads LGHNA; CDR2 reads YSLEER. The CDR3 is 15 amino acids. Trimming shortened V by 5 bases and J by 0 bases, and 12 bases separated the two germline ends. CDR3 bases: TGCGCCAGCAGCTCACGACAGGACAGCACAGATACGCAGTATTTT. Protein: CASSSRQDSTDTQYF.

The gene calls are TRBV5-8 and TRBJ2-2, with 8 bases lining up with TRBD1. From germline, CDR1 is SGHTS and CDR2 YDEGEE. The CDR3 extends over 16 amino acids. V trimming: 2 bases; J trimming: 1 base; junction bases outside the gene matches: 4. As DNA, the CDR3 is TGTGCCAGCAGCTTCAAGGGGACAGGGAACACCGGGGAGCTGTTTTTT. Its protein product is CASSFKGTGNTGELFF.

V is TRBV24-1 and J is TRBJ2-7; 9 bases match TRBD1. The length of the CDR3 is 14 residues. CDR1 and CDR2 (germline): KGHDR, SFDVKD. Unmatched junction bases numbered 9, after V lost 8 bases and J lost 5 bases. The CDR3 DNA reads as TGTGCCACCATCCCAAACAGGGGGCGGAACGAGCAGTACTTC. This gives the protein CATIPNRGRNEQYF.

The chain has TRBV6-5 and TRBJ2-1, with 10 bases that match TRBD2. V was pared by 5 bases and J by 8 bases, with 9 bases of the junction left unmatched. Per germline, CDR1 MNHEY and CDR2 SVGAGI. The CDR3 consists of 15 residues. The CDR3 sequence is CASSSPSGGRDEQFF. CDR3 bases: TGTGCCAGCAGTAGCCCTAGCGGGGGACGGGATGAGCAGTTCTTC.

The chain combines TRBV19 with TRBJ1-2; TRBD1 matches 12 bases. V shed 8 bases, J shed 2 bases, and the junction held 3 bases outside the gene matches. Germline V gene sequence: CDR1 LNHDA, CDR2 SQIVND (reference sequence). This CDR3 contains 14 residues. The CDR3 region is CASSGTGGNYGYTF. CDR3 nucleotide sequence: TGTGCCAGTTCCGGGACAGGGGGCAACTATGGCTACACCTTC.

The chain combines TRBV15 with TRBJ2-7, with TRBD1 identical over 7 bases. The J segment lost 1 base and the V segment lost 4 bases, leaving 10 bases of the junction unmatched. The CDR3 sequence is 16 residues long. In germline, CDR1 is LNHNV, CDR2 YYDKDF (reference sequence). CDR3: CATSKNRGPLSYEQYF. For the CDR3, the DNA is TGTGCCACCAGCAAAAACAGGGGACCGCTATCCTACGAGCAGTACTTC.

This clone has only a few counts. The chain recombines TRBV28 with TRBJ1-6; D may be TRBD1 (6 bases). Germline V gives CDR1 MDHEN, CDR2 SYDVKM. Trimming took off 2 bases at V and 6 bases at J, with 8 bases between the two ends. The CDR3 is 14 amino acids. As DNA, the CDR3 is TGTGCCAGCAGTTTACCAGGGGTTAATTCACCCCTCCACTTT. Amino acids: CASSLPGVNSPLHF.

The chain uses TRBV5-1 and TRBJ2-4; 16 nucleotides match TRBD2. The J segment lost 1 base and the V segment lost 0 bases, leaving 13 bases of the junction unmatched. Germline V gives CDR1 SGHRS, CDR2 YFSETQ. The CDR3 has 22 amino acids. CDR3 amino acids: CASSLAPAAGTSGGAAKNIQYF. In nucleotides, the CDR3 is TGCGCCAGCAGCTTGGCCCCGGCCGCCGGGACTAGCGGGGGGGCGGCCAAAAACATTCAGTACTTC.

The chain carries TRBV27 and TRBJ2-1, with 11 bases identical to TRBD2. The CDR3 loop spans 13 amino acids. V trimming: 4 bases; J trimming: 13 bases; junction bases outside the gene matches: 6. Germline CDR1 reads MNHEY; CDR2 reads SMNVEV (reference sequence). The CDR3 here is CASSWASGGLQFF. The CDR3, as DNA: TGTGCCAGCAGTTGGGCTAGCGGGGGGCTTCAGTTCTTC.

The rearrangement links TRBV19 to TRBJ2-1, with TRBD2 matching 15 bases. The CDR3 loop spans 16 amino acids. V trimming: 4 bases; J trimming: 8 bases; junction bases outside the gene matches: 6. Germline CDR1 LNHDA, CDR2 SQIVND (reference sequence). In DNA form, the CDR3 reads TGTGCCAGTAGTACGGGGACTAGCGGGAGGACGGATGAGCAGTTCTTC. This translates into CASSTGTSGRTDEQFF.

The genes are TRBV19 and TRBJ1-4, with D maybe TRBD1 (5 bases). The CDR3 sequence is 15 residues long. Germline V gene lookup returns CDR1 LNHDA and CDR2 SQIVND (reference sequence). Deletions cut 2 bases from V and 2 bases from J, with 9 bases between. The chain's CDR3 is CASSIQQDTNEKLFF. The CDR3 bases are TGTGCCAGTAGTATACAACAGGACACTAATGAAAAACTGTTTTTT.

V and J are TRBV4-1 and TRBJ1-6, with D perhaps TRBD1 (6 bases). CDR1 MGHRA and CDR2 YSYEKL come from the germline V gene. Trimming shortened V by 0 bases and J by 9 bases, and 18 bases separated the two germline ends. This CDR3 has 17 residues. The CDR3 here is CASSQDGGGGTSSPLHF. CDR3 sequence (DNA): TGCGCCAGCAGCCAAGATGGGGGAGGGGGGACGAGTTCACCCCTCCACTTT.

This chain connects TRBV4-2 to TRBJ2-7; TRBD2 aligns across 9 bases. The CDR3 extends over 16 amino acids. Germline lookup yields CDR1 LGHNA and CDR2 YNFKEQ. With 0 bases clipped from V and 2 bases from J, the junction kept 5 bases outside the gene matches. In nucleotides, the CDR3 is TGTGCCAGCAGCCAAGACGGAGGCGGGAGGGCCTACGAGCAGTACTTC. Encoded protein: CASSQDGGGRAYEQYF.

The rearrangement uses TRBV9 and TRBJ2-5; D is undetermined. The CDR3 is made up of 13 amino acids. Trimming removed 0 bases from V and 3 bases from J, with 6 bases in between. Germline assignment: CDR1 SGDLS and CDR2 YYNGEE. DNA of the CDR3: TGTGCCAGCAGCGTAGACAGAGAAGAGACCCAGTACTTC. It translates to CASSVDREETQYF.

The chain employs TRBV7-9 and TRBJ1-5; D remains unclear. CDR1 and CDR2 from the germline V gene are SEHNR and FQNEAQ (reference sequence). V was shortened by 5 bases and J by 10 bases, with 12 bases between the two germline ends. CDR3 length: 12 amino acids. CDR3 coding DNA: TGTGCCAGCAGCATAGATATCAGTCCCCAGCATTTT. This gives the protein CASSIDISPQHF.

This clone was seen more than once but under ten times. The chain carries TRBV3-1 (or the pseudogene TRBV3-2) and TRBJ1-2; 9 bases agree with TRBD1. With V trimmed by 4 bases and J by 4 bases, 22 bases remained unmatched. Germline lookup yields CDR1 LGHDT and CDR2 YNNKEL (reference sequence). The CDR3 loop spans 20 amino acids. The CDR3 nucleotides read TGTGCCAGCAGCCCGCGGCGGGACAGGGTTACCACCCCGTCCTTCTATGGCTACACCTTC. It specifies CASSPRRDRVTTPSFYGYTF.

The chain joins TRBV7-2 to TRBJ1-1, with D perhaps TRBD1 (6 bases). V was cut by 5 bases and J by 5 bases, with 15 bases left in between. The CDR3 extends over 14 amino acids. Germline CDR1 SGHTA, CDR2 FQGNSA. CDR3 bases: TGTGCCAGCAGCACCCTGGGGGGGCTTACTGAAGCTTTCTTT. Its protein is CASSTLGGLTEAFF.